The rows below give T cell receptor beta chains drawn from one sample of a study of shared clonotypes between healthy human individuals. The data were produced by immunoSEQ multiplex PCR, yet TCRdb's version contains in-frame clones alone and is incomplete. The sample includes more than 2 million clones, roughly 94% seen only once; the top ten take about 0.13%. Source material: naive CD4+ T cells sorted from blood. These receptors came from a man aged 18 to 30 in good health. Both conserved end residues are trimmed from each CDR3.

v_call	j_call	cdr3_aa
TRBV10-2	TRBJ2-1	ASRLDSSYNEQF
TRBV2	TRBJ1-2	ASTRGLNNYGYT
TRBV11-3	TRBJ2-1	ASSLVGKGSYNEQF
TRBV29-1	TRBJ2-6	SVQGAGANVLT
TRBV5-8	TRBJ2-7	ASSLDPGRAASYEQY
TRBV6-5	TRBJ1-2	ATRLDSDGYT
TRBV6-5	TRBJ1-2	ASRPGNYGYT
TRBV30	TRBJ2-3	AWTSTHDTQY
TRBV5-8	TRBJ2-5	ASSDRDRRETQY
TRBV25-1	TRBJ2-5	ASSEGVQETQY
TRBV28	TRBJ2-3	ASSSSSGGYTDTQY
TRBV7-2	TRBJ2-7	ASSLATSGSVYEQY
TRBV30	TRBJ1-1	AWNRGNTEAF
TRBV4-1	TRBJ2-1	ASSHPVGQQF
TRBV30	TRBJ1-4	AWSDRGPALGKLF
TRBV5-3	TRBJ1-2	ARSLKRETANYGYT
TRBV27	TRBJ1-6	ASSSFRDRNIWGDSPLH
TRBV10-3	TRBJ2-7	AISDTVGRATYEQY
TRBV5-6	TRBJ2-7	ASSFASPYEQY
TRBV30	TRBJ1-4	AWSRGRSNEKLF
TRBV11-2	TRBJ2-7	ASRRPGTGSYEQY
TRBV7-2	TRBJ1-4	ASSLVGRGAEKLF
TRBV29-1	TRBJ2-1	SVEGVQSSYNEQF
TRBV5-1	TRBJ2-3	ASSLAGQSTDTQY
TRBV7-9	TRBJ1-1	ASSSRAF
TRBV18	TRBJ2-7	ASSFGQGPYEQY
TRBV9	TRBJ1-2	ASSVTGVTNYGYT
TRBV18	TRBJ1-6	ASSPPNSPLH
TRBV7-3	TRBJ2-2	ASSQGQGWAGELF
TRBV10-2	TRBJ2-7	ASSESIRPKGSSYEQY
TRBV6-6	TRBJ2-1	ASSYLGREQF
TRBV6-1	TRBJ2-3	ASSDSGIGTDTQY
TRBV2	TRBJ2-1	ASSVTQGVYNEQF
TRBV5-8	TRBJ2-1	ASSSTGLGSNEQF
TRBV5-8	TRBJ1-6	ASSLFHGDSPLH
TRBV18	TRBJ2-7	ASSGTSGTYEQY
TRBV5-1	TRBJ2-7	ASSLLDRTTSSYEQY
TRBV28	TRBJ1-5	ASRAGGIGNQPQH
TRBV6-5	TRBJ2-6	ASARGTSGANVLT
TRBV28	TRBJ2-2	ASSSEARAGNTGELF
TRBV5-6	TRBJ1-2	ASSLSGGAGYT